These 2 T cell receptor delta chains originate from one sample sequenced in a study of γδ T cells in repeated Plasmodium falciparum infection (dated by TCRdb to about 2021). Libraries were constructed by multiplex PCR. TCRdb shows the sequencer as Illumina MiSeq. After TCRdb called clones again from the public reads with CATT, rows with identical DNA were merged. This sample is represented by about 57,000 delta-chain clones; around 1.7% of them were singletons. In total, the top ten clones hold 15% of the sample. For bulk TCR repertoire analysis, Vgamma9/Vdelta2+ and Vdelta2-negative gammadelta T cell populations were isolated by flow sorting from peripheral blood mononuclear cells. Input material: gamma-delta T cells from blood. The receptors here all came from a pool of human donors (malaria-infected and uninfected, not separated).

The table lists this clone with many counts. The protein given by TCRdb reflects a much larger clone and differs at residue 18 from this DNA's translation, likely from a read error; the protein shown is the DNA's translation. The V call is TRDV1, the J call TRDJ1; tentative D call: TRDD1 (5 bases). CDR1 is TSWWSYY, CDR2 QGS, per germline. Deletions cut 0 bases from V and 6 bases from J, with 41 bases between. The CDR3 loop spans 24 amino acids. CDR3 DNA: TGTGCTCTTGGGGAACTAAAGCCCTCGGGAAATTTCTTAGGGAGCCCCGGTAGCTCCTATAAACTCATCTTT. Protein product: CALGELKPSGNFLGSPGSSYKLIF.

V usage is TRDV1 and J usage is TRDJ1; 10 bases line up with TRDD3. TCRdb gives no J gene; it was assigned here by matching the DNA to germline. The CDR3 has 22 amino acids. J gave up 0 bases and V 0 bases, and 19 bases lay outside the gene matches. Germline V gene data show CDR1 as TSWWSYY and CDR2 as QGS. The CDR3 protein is CALGELCRWYWGMVDNTDKLIF. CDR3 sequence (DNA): TGTGCTCTTGGGGAACTATGCCGGTGGTACTGGGGGATGGTAGACAACACCGATAAACTCATCTTT.